This entry lists 25 T cell receptor beta chains sequenced from one sample in a study of cytomegalovirus exposure and HLA in healthy donors. PCR employed 60 Vbeta and 13 Jbeta primers. Only in-frame clones appear in the TCRdb table, and some are missing; sequencing was by immunoSEQ multiplex PCR. The sample lists 60,000 to 85,000 clones, around three quarters occurring once. Sequencing was done on a sample of PBMCs. All receptors come from a man between 35 and 55 years old in good health and CMV-seronegative.

The chain combines TRBV18 with TRBJ1-4; D unresolved. The CDR3 runs to 15 residues. The germline V gene has CDR1 KGHSH and CDR2 LQKENI. The V gene lost 3 bases and the J gene lost 1 base, with 9 bases spanning the gap. The CDR3 DNA sequence: TGTGCCAGCTCACCGAGAGGCCAAACTAATGAAAAACTGTTTTTT. This encodes CASSPRGQTNEKLFF.

This chain links TRBV19 with TRBJ1-5; TRBD1 agrees at 8 bases. The CDR3 spans 15 residues. Germline assignment: CDR1 LNHDA and CDR2 SQIVND (reference sequence). Trimming cost V 2 bases and J 7 bases; bases outside gene matches: 7. This chain's CDR3 is CASSITGQGRQPQHF. CDR3 nucleotides: TGTGCCAGTAGTATAACCGGACAGGGAAGGCAGCCCCAGCATTTT.

The gene calls are TRBV19 and TRBJ1-2; TRBD1 agrees at 7 bases. With V trimmed by 6 bases and J by 8 bases, 15 bases remained unmatched. The CDR3 contains 15 residues. The germline V gene encodes CDR1 LNHDA and CDR2 SQIVND (reference sequence). CDR3: CASRPTGNVPNGYTF. The CDR3 DNA sequence: TGTGCCAGTAGGCCGACAGGGAACGTCCCTAACGGCTACACCTTC.

Written as DNA, the CDR3 is TGCGCCAGCAGCTCTTGGACTAGCGGGGGGGCAGGCAATGAGCAGTTCTTC. Protein sequence: CASSSWTSGGAGNEQFF. The chain is built from TRBV5-1 and TRBJ2-1; 15 positions agree with TRBD2. J lost 6 bases, V lost 3 bases, and 7 bases had no gene match. The length of the CDR3 is 17 residues. Per the germline V gene, CDR1 is SGHRS and CDR2 is YFSETQ.

The chain combines TRBV2 with TRBJ2-2; TRBD1 aligns across 10 bases. CDR3 size: 13 residues. The germline V gene encodes CDR1 SNHLY and CDR2 FYNNEI. With V trimmed by 7 bases and J by 6 bases, 2 bases remained unmatched. The CDR3 reads CASKGTGAGELFF. Written as DNA, the CDR3 is TGTGCCAGCAAGGGGACAGGGGCCGGGGAGCTGTTTTTT.

J is TRBJ2-2 and V is TRBV27; D might be TRBD1 (6 bases). The V and J ends lost 2 bases and 0 bases respectively, with 13 bases between them. Germline CDR1 is MNHEY and CDR2 is SMNVEV (reference sequence). This CDR3 contains 17 residues. The CDR3 DNA is TGTGCCAGCAGTTTAACCAGGGGCGCTACGAACACCGGGGAGCTGTTTTTT. The encoded protein is CASSLTRGATNTGELFF.

V gene TRBV18 combines with J gene TRBJ2-7; 9 bases map to TRBD1. This CDR3 is built from 15 residues. V lost 6 bases to trimming and J lost 3 bases; unmatched junction nucleotides: 9. Germline CDR1 reads KGHSH; CDR2 reads LQKENI. The CDR3 region is CASSSGQGIGYEQYF. DNA for the CDR3: TGTGCCAGCTCGTCTGGACAGGGGATTGGCTACGAGCAGTACTTC.

This chain connects TRBV5-3 to TRBJ2-7; TRBD1 aligns across 7 bases. TRBV5-3 is noted as an ORF with a role that remains uncertain. The CDR3 runs to 18 residues. The junction had 14 bases not matched to a gene; V was cut back by 0 bases and J by 2 bases. The CDR3 coding sequence is TGTGCCAGAAGCTTGGATAGGGGACAGCCTAAGAACCCCTACGAGCAGTACTTC. It translates to CARSLDRGQPKNPYEQYF.

The DNA for the CDR3 is TGTGCCAGCAGCTTGTTTGGGACAGCAAACTACGAGCAGTACTTC. It is translated as CASSLFGTANYEQYF. The chain recombines TRBV5-6 with TRBJ2-7, with TRBD1 matching over 7 bases. CDR3 length: 15 amino acids. J was trimmed by 3 bases and V by 1 base; bases with no gene match: 7. Looked up from germline, CDR1 is SGHDT and CDR2 is YYEEEE.

In DNA, the CDR3 is TGTGCCAGCAGTGAAAGGGGGACAGGCTATCAGCCCCAGCATTTT. It is translated as CASSERGTGYQPQHF. The genes are TRBV6-1 and TRBJ1-5, with 8 bases lining up with TRBD1. This CDR3 comprises 15 residues. V lost 2 bases and J lost 5; bases outside the gene matches: 5. Germline loops: CDR1 MNHNS, CDR2 SASEGT.

The chain employs TRBV25-1 and TRBJ2-5, with 7 positions matching TRBD2. With 3 bases clipped from V and 4 bases from J, the junction kept 5 bases outside the gene matches. Germline V gene data show CDR1 as MGHDK and CDR2 as SYGVNS. CDR3 length: 14 amino acids. The CDR3 reads CASSDVGRVETQYF. In DNA form, the CDR3 reads TGTGCCAGCAGTGATGTGGGGAGGGTAGAGACCCAGTACTTC. The variable domain in full, completed from reference TRBV25-1 and TRBJ2-5, reads EADIYQTPRYLVIGTGKKITLECSQTMGHDKMYWYQQDPGMELHLIHYSYGVNSTEKGDLSSESTVSRIRTEHFPLTLESARPSHTSQYLCASSDVGRVETQYFGPGTRLLVL.

The chain joins TRBV12-5 to TRBJ1-5; D is undetermined. Per germline, CDR1 LGHNT and CDR2 FRNRAP. The CDR3 sequence is 13 residues long. The V gene lost 1 base and the J gene lost 4 bases, with 5 bases spanning the gap. The CDR3 region is CASGLAENQPQHF. The CDR3 DNA follows: TGTGCTAGTGGTTTGGCGGAGAATCAGCCCCAGCATTTT. Supplemented by reference TRBV12-5 and TRBJ1-5, the full variable domain reads DARVTQTPRHKVTEMGQEVTMRCQPILGHNTVFWYRQTMMQGLELLAYFRNRAPLDDSGMPKDRFSAEMPDATLATLKIQPSEPRDSAVYFCASGLAENQPQHFGDGTRLSIL.

The chain employs TRBV5-5 and TRBJ1-2; no clear D. The germline V and J ends were trimmed by 4 bases and 2 bases, with 9 bases remaining between them. The CDR3 totals 13 residues. CDR1 and CDR2 from the germline V gene are SGHKS and YYEKEE (reference sequence). Here the CDR3 reads CASSITPNYGYTF. Written as DNA, the CDR3 is TGTGCCAGCAGCATCACACCAAACTATGGCTACACCTTC.

This sequence joins TRBV28 and TRBJ1-2, with D perhaps TRBD1 (5 bases). Germline assignment: CDR1 MDHEN and CDR2 SYDVKM. V gave up 0 bases and J gave up 0 bases, with 11 bases separating them. This CDR3 region has 16 residues. For the CDR3, the DNA is TGTGCCAGCAGTTTATGGGGAGGGGCACCTAACTATGGCTACACCTTC. As protein: CASSLWGGAPNYGYTF.

This clone has more than one count but fewer than ten. The chain recombines TRBV7-2 with TRBJ2-1, with 11 bases fitting TRBD2. The CDR3 extends over 15 amino acids. V was pared by 3 bases and J by 9 bases, with 7 bases of the junction left unmatched. Germline assignment: CDR1 SGHTA and CDR2 FQGNSA. DNA for the CDR3: TGTGCCAGCAGCTTTAGCGGGGGGGCCTTGGGTGAGCAGTTCTTC. As protein: CASSFSGGALGEQFF. Combining the CDR3 with reference TRBV7-2 and TRBJ2-1 gives the whole variable domain GAGVSQSPSNKVTEKGKDVELRCDPISGHTALYWYRQSLGQGLEFLIYFQGNSAPDKSGLPSDRFSAERTGGSVSTLTIQRTQQEDSAVYLCASSFSGGALGEQFFGPGTRLTVL.

V and J are TRBV7-8 and TRBJ2-3; TRBD2 matches at 14 bases. Germline values: CDR1 SGHVS, CDR2 FQNEAQ. The length of the CDR3 is 19 residues. V gave up 5 bases and J gave up 0 bases; unmatched junction bases: 10. The CDR3: CASSREGTSGGTSTDTQYF. The CDR3 DNA reads as TGTGCCAGCAGCCGCGAAGGGACTAGCGGGGGCACTAGCACAGATACGCAGTATTTT.

The chain has TRBV6-5 and TRBJ1-2; 12 bases match TRBD1. Germline values: CDR1 MNHEY, CDR2 SVGAGI. The junction had 7 bases not matched to a gene; V was cut back by 6 bases and J by 8 bases. This CDR3 has 14 amino acids. The DNA for the CDR3 is TGTGCCAGCAGGGGGGACAGGGGGCGAGTCGGCTACACCTTC. Translated, it gives CASRGDRGRVGYTF.

The genes are TRBV7-2 and TRBJ2-7, with 8 bases identical to TRBD2. The ends lost 1 base at V and 5 bases at J; junction bases unmatched: 4. Germline V gene lookup returns CDR1 SGHTA and CDR2 FQGNSA. The CDR3 is 14 residues long. CDR3 amino acids: CASSLGLAGHEQYF. In DNA form, the CDR3 reads TGTGCCAGCAGCTTAGGGCTAGCGGGCCACGAGCAGTACTTC.

The rearrangement links TRBV5-1 to TRBJ2-3, with 14 nucleotides matching TRBD2. J lost 3 bases, V lost 0 bases, and 6 bases had no gene match. Germline values: CDR1 SGHRS, CDR2 YFSETQ. The CDR3 loop spans 18 amino acids. The CDR3 DNA sequence: TGCGCCAGCAGCTTGGTGCCCGGACTAGCGGGGGGTACAGATACGCAGTATTTT. Amino acids: CASSLVPGLAGGTDTQYF.

This clone was observed a few times. The genes are TRBV7-6 and TRBJ2-1, with no clear D. The CDR3 is 13 amino acids. V lost 0 bases, J lost 5 bases, and 5 bases lay in between. CDR1 and CDR2 (germline): SGHVS, FNYEAQ. The CDR3 loop reads CASSLALNNEQFF. The CDR3 DNA reads as TGTGCCAGCAGCTTAGCACTTAACAATGAGCAGTTCTTC.

This chain links TRBV7-2 with TRBJ1-6; 8 nucleotides agree with TRBD1. This CDR3 spans 15 amino acids. Germline V gives CDR1 SGHTA, CDR2 FQGNSA. The V and J ends lost 0 bases and 13 bases, in that order; junction bases with no gene match: 8. The CDR3, as DNA: TGTGCCAGCAGCTTAGCGGCAGGGGGCGAGAGGCCCCTCCACTTT. Protein product: CASSLAAGGERPLHF.

The V gene is TRBV28, the J gene TRBJ2-3; the match to TRBD2 covers 10 bases. The CDR3 covers 15 residues. The V gene's germline CDR1 is MDHEN and CDR2 SYDVKM. Trimming at V came to 6 bases and at J to 1 base, leaving 4 bases not matched to a gene. The CDR3 DNA sequence: TGTGCCAGCAGCAGAGGGACTAGCGGCACAGATACGCAGTATTTT. It translates to CASSRGTSGTDTQYF.

This clone was detected a few times. The chain combines TRBV18 with TRBJ1-3, with TRBD1 matching over 8 bases. The V segment lost 5 bases and the J segment 1 base; nucleotides outside the gene matches: 7. Germline V gene data show CDR1 as KGHSH and CDR2 as LQKENI. The CDR3 length is 16 residues. The CDR3 protein is CASSKPGQVSGNTIYF. CDR3 DNA: TGTGCCAGCTCAAAACCGGGACAGGTGTCTGGAAACACCATATATTTT.

The chain links TRBV18 to TRBJ1-5, with 8 bases aligning to TRBD1. The CDR3 is 14 amino acids. Germline V lookup: CDR1 KGHSH, CDR2 LQKENI. V trimming: 3 bases; J trimming: 4 bases; junction bases outside the gene matches: 2. CDR3 protein: CASSPRTGNQPQHF. The CDR3 region has the DNA TGTGCCAGCTCACCCCGGACAGGGAATCAGCCCCAGCATTTT.

Of note for this clone: An end of the junction differs from the germline gene, which may be a read error. The rearrangement joins TRBV7-8 to TRBJ1-4; D possibly corresponds to TRBD1 (6 bases). Germline CDR1 reads SGHVS; CDR2 reads FQNEAQ. CDR3 length equals 14 residues. The CDR3 region has the DNA TGTGCCAGCAGCTCACAGACAGGCCTCCCGGTGTTGGTTTTT. It encodes CASSSQTGLPVLVF.